These T cell receptor beta chains were read from a single sample in a study of response to subunit inactivated influenza vaccine. One entry per CDR3 protein results from TCRdb running MiXCR on the RT-PCR reads. The table records 450,000 to 700,000 distinct CDR3 sequences, about 14% of them present only once. Sequenced here: PBMCs from blood, sampled about 11 days after vaccination. The source is a man aged 45-65 years who received an inactivated influenza vaccine. Both conserved end residues are part of each CDR3. Fields, in order: CDR3 length, J gene, D gene, clone size, V gene, CDR3 DNA, CDR3 protein. D genes are given only for firm matches. Size is stated for part of the rows, as once, few or many counts, or as a class when the clone is expanded.

>16|TRBJ2-2|TRBD2|-|TRBV7-8
TGTGCCAGCAGCTCCTTAGCGGGGGGGAACACCGGGGAGCTGTTTTTT
CASSSLAGGNTGELFF
>13|TRBJ2-1|-|-|TRBV7-6
TGTGCCAGCAGCTCCCGACTATCCAATGAGCAGTTCTTC
CASSSRLSNEQFF
>13|TRBJ2-7|TRBD2|-|TRBV5-1
TGCGCCAGCTCCTTGAGCGGGAGTTTCGAGCAGTACTTC
CASSLSGSFEQYF
>15|TRBJ2-1|-|few|TRBV28
TGTGCCAGCAGTTTATTCGGGGGCTCCTACAATGAGCAGTTCTTC
CASSLFGGSYNEQFF
>11|TRBJ2-1|TRBD2|few|TRBV28
TGTGCCAGCAGCCCCGGGACTAGGGAGTTCTTC
CASSPGTREFF
>13|TRBJ1-6|TRBD1|-|TRBV30
TGTGCCTGGTCGACAGGGGTGTCTTCACCCCTCCACTTT
CAWSTGVSSPLHF
>14|TRBJ1-5|-|many|TRBV6-1
TGTGCCAGCCGACAGCCCAGTGACTATCAGCCCCAGCATTTT
CASRQPSDYQPQHF
>14|TRBJ1-4|-|few|TRBV2
TGTGCCAGCAGGCCAGGCGCCGGTAATGAAAAACTGTTTTTT
CASRPGAGNEKLFF
>13|TRBJ2-7|-|-|TRBV3-1
TGTGCCAGCAGCCAACTTCGGTCCTACGAGCAGTACTTC
CASSQLRSYEQYF
>14|TRBJ2-5|-|few|TRBV2
TGTGCCAGCAGTGAGCCTAGAGATCAAGAGACCCAGTACTTC
CASSEPRDQETQYF
>19|TRBJ2-7|-|few|TRBV6-2/TRBV6-3
TGTGCCAGCAGTCCCGTCCCCATAGCCTGGGCGGGCTACTCCTACGAGCAGTACTTC
CASSPVPIAWAGYSYEQYF
>14|TRBJ2-7|-|once|TRBV24-1
TGTGCCACCAGTGCAGCCAATAAAGCCTACGGGCAGTACTTC
CATSAANKAYGQYF
>15|TRBJ2-3|TRBD1|few|TRBV12-3/TRBV12-4
TGTGCCAGCAGTTCACAGGGGAGAGGCACAGATACGCAGTATTTT
CASSSQGRGTDTQYF
>15|TRBJ2-1|TRBD1|few|TRBV10-3
TGTGCCATCAGCAAAGGACAGGGGGTTAACAATGAGCAGTTCTTC
CAISKGQGVNNEQFF
>14|TRBJ2-5|-|few|TRBV4-3
TGCGCCAGCAGCCAGATTCCGTACCAAGAGACCCAGTACTTC
CASSQIPYQETQYF
>15|TRBJ2-5|TRBD2|few|TRBV14
TGTGCCAGCAGCCGACTAGCGGGAGTCGGGGAGACCCAGTACTTC
CASSRLAGVGETQYF
>16|TRBJ2-5|-|few|TRBV7-9
TGTGCCAGCAGTATCGGCCCGGGGTCTTTACAAGAGACCCAGTACTTC
CASSIGPGSLQETQYF
>19|TRBJ2-1|TRBD2|few|TRBV11-2
TGTGCCAGCAGCTTAGAGGCAAAGCGGGGGCCCCACTCCTACAATGAGCAGTTCTTC
CASSLEAKRGPHSYNEQFF
>14|TRBJ2-4|-|-|TRBV7-9
TGTGCCAGCAGCTCGACTGGACGGAGAAACATTCAGTACTTC
CASSSTGRRNIQYF
>18|TRBJ2-5|TRBD2|-|TRBV6-2/TRBV6-3
TGTGCCAGCAGTTACGAACCGGGACTAGCGGGAGCAAAGGAGACCCAGTACTTC
CASSYEPGLAGAKETQYF
>14|TRBJ1-1|-|-|TRBV20-1
TGCAGTGCTGAAGGATCCTACGGGAGCACTGAAGCTTTCTTT
CSAEGSYGSTEAFF
>13|TRBJ2-7|-|few|TRBV9
TGTGCCAGCAGCGTAGCCCTTAGCGGCGAGCAGTACTTC
CASSVALSGEQYF
>13|TRBJ2-7|-|few|TRBV13
TGTGCCAGCAAAGTGGGAGGAGGCTACGAGCAGTACTTC
CASKVGGGYEQYF
>14|TRBJ2-5|-|-|TRBV20-1
TGCAGTGCTGCTACGGACGGGAGACAAGAGACCCAGTACTTC
CSAATDGRQETQYF
>15|TRBJ1-2|TRBD1|few|TRBV5-1
TGCGCCAGCAGCTTGGACGACAGGGGTGCCTATGGCTACACCTTC
CASSLDDRGAYGYTF
>13|TRBJ2-1|TRBD2|-|TRBV11-2
TGTGCCAGCAGCTTCCGACTAGCGGGGGGACAGTTCTTC
CASSFRLAGGQFF
>14|TRBJ1-5|TRBD1|many|TRBV10-3
TGTGCCATCAGTGAACAGGGGGCGAGGCAGCCCCAGCATTTT
CAISEQGARQPQHF